This entry features one T cell receptor beta chain sequence. No antigen is known for it. This sample was included in a study of cytomegalovirus exposure and HLA in healthy donors. This CDR3 comprises 14 residues. V shed 3 bases and J shed 3 bases, with 13 bases lying between them. From germline, CDR1 is SGHDT and CDR2 YYEEEE. Whole-study results and caveats: TCR beta V- and J-gene trimming was later associated with a missense DCLRE1C variant.

PCR employed 60 Vbeta and 13 Jbeta primers. Profiling relied on immunoSEQ multiplex PCR, and the TCRdb table lists in-frame clones only, not all of them. The sample has 140,000 to 150,000 clones, around 82% seen once. The specimen sequenced was PBMCs. The chain combines TRBV5-6 with TRBJ2-7; the D gene is possibly TRBD1 (5 bases). This TCR was recovered from a woman between 18 and 29 years old in good health and CMV-seropositive. CDR3 residues: CASSSSFRVYEQYF. CDR3 bases: TGTGCCAGCAGCTCGTCCTTCAGGGTCTACGAGCAGTACTTC.